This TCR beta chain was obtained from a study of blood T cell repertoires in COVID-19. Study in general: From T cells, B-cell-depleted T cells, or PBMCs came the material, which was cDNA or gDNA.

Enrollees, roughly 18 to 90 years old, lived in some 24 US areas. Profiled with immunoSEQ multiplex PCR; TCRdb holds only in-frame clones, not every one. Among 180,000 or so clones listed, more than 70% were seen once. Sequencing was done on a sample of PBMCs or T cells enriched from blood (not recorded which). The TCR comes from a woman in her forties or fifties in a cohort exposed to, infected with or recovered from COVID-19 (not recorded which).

CDR3 protein: CATAQVNSPLHF. The CDR3, as DNA: TGTGCCACCGCACAAGTCAATTCACCCCTCCACTTT. The chain recombines TRBV5-4 with TRBJ1-6; no firm D call. V lost 9 bases to trimming and J lost 7 bases, with 11 bases between them. The CDR3 runs to 12 residues. The germline V gene has CDR1 SGHNT and CDR2 YYREEE (reference sequence).